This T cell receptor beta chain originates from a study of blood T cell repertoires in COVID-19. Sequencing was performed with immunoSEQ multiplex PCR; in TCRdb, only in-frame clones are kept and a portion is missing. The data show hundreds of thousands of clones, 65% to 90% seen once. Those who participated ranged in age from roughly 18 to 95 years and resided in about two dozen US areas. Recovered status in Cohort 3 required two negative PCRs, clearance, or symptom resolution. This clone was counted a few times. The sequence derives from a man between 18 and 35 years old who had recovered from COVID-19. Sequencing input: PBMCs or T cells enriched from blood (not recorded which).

The CDR3 protein is CASSPGWGDEQYF. The CDR3 nucleotides are TGTGCCAGCAGCCCCGGGTGGGGGGACGAGCAGTACTTC. This sequence joins TRBV7-9 and TRBJ2-7, with D possibly TRBD2 on 6 matching bases. Germline V gives CDR1 SEHNR, CDR2 FQNEAQ (reference sequence). This CDR3 has 13 residues. The V gene lost 5 bases and the J gene lost 5 bases, with 13 bases spanning the gap.